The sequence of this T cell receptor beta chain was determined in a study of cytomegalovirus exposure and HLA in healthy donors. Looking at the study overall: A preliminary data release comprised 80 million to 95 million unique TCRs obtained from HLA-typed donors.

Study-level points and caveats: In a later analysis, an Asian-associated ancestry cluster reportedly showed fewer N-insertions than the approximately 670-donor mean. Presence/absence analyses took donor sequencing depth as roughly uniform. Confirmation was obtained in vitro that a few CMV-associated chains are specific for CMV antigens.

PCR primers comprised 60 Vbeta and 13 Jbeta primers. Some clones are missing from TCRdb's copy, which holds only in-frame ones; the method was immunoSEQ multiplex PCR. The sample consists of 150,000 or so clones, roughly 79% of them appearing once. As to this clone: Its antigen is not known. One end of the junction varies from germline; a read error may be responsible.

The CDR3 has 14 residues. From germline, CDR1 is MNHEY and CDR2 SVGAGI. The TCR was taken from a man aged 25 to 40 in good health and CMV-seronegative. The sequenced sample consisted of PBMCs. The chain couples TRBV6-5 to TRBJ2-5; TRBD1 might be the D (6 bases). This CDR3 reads CASSYYATGEAQYF. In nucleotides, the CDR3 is TGTGCCAGCAGTTACTACGCGACAGGAGAGGCCCAGTACTTC.